This T cell receptor beta chain originates from a study of Ad26.COV2.S vaccination and SARS-CoV-2 variants. The CDR3 totals 17 residues. The V gene lost 0 bases and the J gene lost 1 base, with 16 bases spanning the gap. The germline V gene has CDR1 LGHNA and CDR2 YSLEER. Assay used: immunoSEQ multiplex PCR; TCRdb lists only in-frame clones, some missing. The data hold around 420,000 clones, with 88% observed a single time. This sample's treatment: over 15 received Ad26.COV2.S at low or high dose, single or two shots; 5 received placebo; per-sample allocation not given. Sampling happened 63 days after the first vaccine or placebo injection.

Source: peripheral blood, taken in a trial of Ad26.COV2.S vaccine versus placebo. The J gene is TRBJ2-7, the V gene TRBV4-3; TRBD1 is a possible D gene (6 bases). This sequence originates from a person between 18 and 65 years old who received the Ad26.COV2.S COVID-19 vaccine or a placebo. CDR3 protein: CASSQERTVTLSYEQYF. The CDR3 nucleotides read TGCGCCAGCAGCCAAGAGAGGACAGTCACCCTTTCCTACGAGCAGTACTTC.